The present T cell receptor beta chain was sequenced within a study of OX40 agonist ivuxolimab in advanced cancers. Turning to the study itself: Ivuxolimab, an antibody that agonizes OX40 (CD134), was administered to the patients.

As for this clone: The antigen is not known.

General study findings and limits: Dose levels from 0.1 to 3.0 mg/kg saw CD4+ and CD8+ blood T cells expand clonally by week 6.

CDR3 size: 14 residues. Germline-derived CDR1 and CDR2 are LNHDA and SQIVND (reference sequence). The V end lost 0 bases, the J end lost 1 base, and 6 bases lay between the germline ends. Repertoires were generated with immunoSEQ multiplex PCR, while TCRdb's copy carries only in-frame clones and drops some. Among roughly 10,000 clones listed, 70% were seen once. The material was CD4+ or CD8+ T cells sorted from blood, obtained in a trial of the OX40 agonist ivuxolimab. This rearrangement joins TRBV19 to TRBJ2-5, with D uncertain. The sequence was obtained from an adult with an advanced solid tumor such as melanoma, head and neck, liver or kidney cancer. The CDR3, as DNA: TGTGCCAGTAGTATAGATATAAGCCAAGAGACCCAGTACTTC. Amino acids: CASSIDISQETQYF.